The sequence of this T cell receptor beta chain was determined in a study of cytomegalovirus exposure and HLA in healthy donors. Study findings and constraints: Most observed TCR sequences were rare, whereas some public TCRs were detected in many donors. Relative to equally common others, HLA-associated TCR beta chains showed greater clonal expansion in a later analysis.

This clone was counted only a few times. What it binds is not known. This CDR3 is built from 15 residues. Per the germline V gene, CDR1 is LGHNA and CDR2 is YSLEER. V lost 6 bases and J lost 7, with 19 bases in between. Donors counted as nominally healthy when sampled, yet unrecorded immune exposures were likely. Primers included in the PCR were 60 Vbeta and 13 Jbeta primers. Repertoires were generated with immunoSEQ multiplex PCR, while TCRdb's copy carries only in-frame clones and drops some. This sample has some 50,000 clones, with around three quarters found just once. The sequence came from a woman between 45 and 65 years old in good health and CMV-seropositive. Material for sequencing was PBMCs. The gene calls are TRBV4-3 and TRBJ1-5; no clear D gene. CDR3 nucleotide sequence: TGCGCCAGCAGTCCATCCGCAGGTGTTGGGCAGCCCCAGCATTTT. Its protein is CASSPSAGVGQPQHF.